Shown below are 19 T cell receptor beta chains from a single sample sequenced in a study of blood T cell repertoires in COVID-19 (dated by TCRdb to about 2020). Library generation was performed with the immunoSEQ multiplex PCR assay. This is the immuneACCESS table as TCRdb keeps it, with only in-frame sequences that have V and J called. A part of the clones is gone; compared with another copy, unresolved V genes explain less than half, and the rest is unexplained. A total of approximately 500,000 clones appear in this sample, 85% to 90% of them only once. The biggest ten clones account for roughly 7.3% of the sample. Sequences were obtained from peripheral blood. The source of these receptors is a woman between 50 and 59 years old with COVID-19, enrolled during active disease.

This clone was detected only a few times. The V and J genes are TRBV19 and TRBJ2-1, with 7 bases aligning to TRBD2. Germline CDR1 and CDR2: LNHDA and SQIVND (reference sequence). The junction had 9 bases not matched to a gene; V was cut back by 5 bases and J by 2 bases. The CDR3 is made up of 16 amino acids. CDR3 bases: TGTGCCAGTAGTGATCTGACGGGGGGAACCTACAATGAGCAGTTCTTC. Translating gives CASSDLTGGTYNEQFF.

The chain joins TRBV5-4 to TRBJ1-1; TRBD1 matches 7 bases. The germline CDR1 and CDR2 sequences are SGHNT and YYREEE (reference sequence). The V gene end was trimmed by 4 bases and the J gene end by 1 base; junction bases not matched to a gene: 7. This CDR3 contains 15 residues. The CDR3 protein is CASSTINRGNTEAFF. The CDR3 nucleotides read TGTGCCAGCAGCACAATTAACAGGGGGAACACTGAAGCTTTCTTT. Drawing the rest from reference TRBV5-4 and TRBJ1-1, the complete variable domain is ETGVTQSPTHLIKTRGQQVTLRCSSQSGHNTVSWYQQALGQGPQFIFQYYREEENGRGNFPPRFSGLQFPNYSSELNVNALELDDSALYLCASSTINRGNTEAFFGQGTRLTVV.

The gene calls are TRBV9 and TRBJ2-6, with no clear D. The V end was cut by 7 bases, the J end by 4 bases, with 9 bases between. Germline values: CDR1 SGDLS, CDR2 YYNGEE. The CDR3 loop spans 13 amino acids. In nucleotides, the CDR3 is TGTGCCAGCCGAGGCCCAGGGGCCAACGTCCTGACTTTC. Its protein is CASRGPGANVLTF.

The chain combines TRBV28 with TRBJ1-5; TRBD1 might be the D (5 bases). The ends were cut back, 6 bases at V and 6 bases at J, with 15 bases in the middle. The germline V gene encodes CDR1 MDHEN and CDR2 SYDVKM. CDR3 length equals 14 residues. The CDR3 coding sequence is TGTGCCAGCAGGCCAGACAGTTCGCGTCAGCCCCAGCATTTT. This gives the protein CASRPDSSRQPQHF.

V usage is TRBV7-9 and J usage is TRBJ2-3, with D perhaps matching TRBD2 (7 bases). The CDR3 has 15 residues. V was shortened by 7 bases and J by 2 bases, with 16 bases between the two germline ends. Germline CDR1 is SEHNR and CDR2 is FQNEAQ (reference sequence). DNA for the CDR3: TGTGCCAGCACCTCTAGGGGGGGAATCACAGATACGCAGTATTTT. Translation gives CASTSRGGITDTQYF.

This clone was recorded a few times. The chain is built from TRBV10-1 and TRBJ1-1, with a weak D call TRBD1 (6 bases). Germline values: CDR1 WNHNN, CDR2 SYGVQD (reference sequence). Trimming took off 3 bases at V and 4 bases at J, with 9 bases between the two ends. The CDR3 has 13 residues. CDR3 nucleotide sequence: TGCGCCAGCAGTGAACAGGGTTTCACTGAAGCTTTCTTT. Protein product: CASSEQGFTEAFF.

This chain links TRBV19 with TRBJ1-5; no clear D gene. Germline lookup yields CDR1 LNHDA and CDR2 SQIVND (reference sequence). V was clipped by 1 base and J by 1 base, with 11 bases between them. This CDR3 contains 16 residues. The CDR3 DNA sequence: TGTGCCAGTAGTATAGTAGAGGGTTCAAGCAATCAGCCCCAGCATTTT. Protein: CASSIVEGSSNQPQHF.

The rearrangement uses TRBV27 and TRBJ2-5, with 7 bases fitting TRBD1. CDR1 is MNHEY, CDR2 SMNVEV, per germline (reference sequence). V lost 2 bases, J lost 5 bases, and 11 bases stayed unmatched. The CDR3 length is 16 residues. CDR3 protein: CASSLMGQPLPETQYF. The CDR3 bases are TGTGCCAGCAGTTTAATGGGACAGCCCTTACCGGAGACCCAGTACTTC.

The chain has TRBV27 and TRBJ2-7; D is possibly TRBD1 (6 bases). Trimming removed 5 bases at V and 6 bases at J, with 20 bases between. The CDR3 runs 15 residues. In germline, CDR1 is MNHEY, CDR2 SMNVEV (reference sequence). CDR3 coding DNA: TGTGCCAGCAGTCTTCAGGGACACCTCCTATCCGAGCAGTACTTC. Encoded protein: CASSLQGHLLSEQYF.

On this clone itself: Other DNA sequences of this sample code for an identical CDR3. This sequence joins TRBV7-2 and TRBJ2-3, with TRBD1 as a possible D gene (6 bases). The germline gives CDR1 SGHTA, CDR2 FQGNSA. The CDR3 runs to 15 residues. V gave up 1 base and J gave up 2 bases, with 10 bases separating them. CDR3: CASSLVAGATDTQYF. The CDR3 DNA follows: TGTGCCAGCAGCTTAGTGGCAGGGGCCACAGATACGCAGTATTTT.

The V gene is TRBV12-5, the J gene TRBJ1-2; D remains ambiguous. V lost 1 base, J lost 4 bases, and 13 bases lay in between. CDR3 length equals 15 residues. Germline lookup yields CDR1 LGHNT and CDR2 FRNRAP. The chain's CDR3 is CASGLARAPIYGYTF. For the CDR3, the DNA is TGTGCTAGTGGTTTGGCGAGGGCCCCTATCTATGGCTACACCTTC. The full variable domain, its missing parts supplied by reference TRBV12-5 and TRBJ1-2, is DARVTQTPRHKVTEMGQEVTMRCQPILGHNTVFWYRQTMMQGLELLAYFRNRAPLDDSGMPKDRFSAEMPDATLATLKIQPSEPRDSAVYFCASGLARAPIYGYTFGSGTRLTVV.

The J gene is TRBJ1-5, the V gene TRBV9, with TRBD1 identical over 8 bases. Germline V gene lookup returns CDR1 SGDLS and CDR2 YYNGEE. V lost 3 bases to trimming and J lost 7 bases; unmatched junction nucleotides: 6. The CDR3 is 14 amino acids. CDR3 DNA sequence: TGTGCCAGCAGCGCAGGGACAGGCGGACAGCCCCAGCATTTT. Translated: CASSAGTGGQPQHF.

Note on this clone: This same CDR3 is encoded by further DNA sequences in the sample. The chain recombines TRBV18 with TRBJ2-1, with D perhaps matching TRBD2 (6 bases). The length of the CDR3 is 12 residues. Germline V gene lookup returns CDR1 KGHSH and CDR2 LQKENI. V was pared by 6 bases and J by 7 bases, with 10 bases between. The CDR3 DNA reads TGTGCCAGCTCCCCCGGGGGTAATGAGCAGTTCTTC. It is translated as CASSPGGNEQFF.

This clone was seen a few times. The rearrangement uses TRBV7-9 and TRBJ2-7, with 7 bases aligning to TRBD1. The ends lost 0 bases at V and 8 bases at J; junction bases unmatched: 1. The germline CDR1 and CDR2 sequences are SEHNR and FQNEAQ (reference sequence). This CDR3 is 12 amino acids long. The CDR3 here is CASSLAQGKQYF. The CDR3 region has the DNA TGTGCCAGCAGCTTAGCACAGGGGAAGCAGTACTTC.

This clone was recorded once. The V call is TRBV12-5, the J call TRBJ1-1; 9 bases agree with TRBD1. The V gene end was trimmed by 0 bases and the J gene end by 1 base; junction bases not matched to a gene: 15. Germline V gene data show CDR1 as LGHNT and CDR2 as FRNRAP. This CDR3 comprises 20 residues. The CDR3 sequence: CASGLVDGSQQGASNTEAFF. The CDR3, as DNA: TGTGCTAGTGGTTTGGTGGACGGGAGCCAACAGGGGGCTTCGAACACTGAAGCTTTCTTT. Complete variable domain (other parts from reference TRBV12-5 and TRBJ1-1): DARVTQTPRHKVTEMGQEVTMRCQPILGHNTVFWYRQTMMQGLELLAYFRNRAPLDDSGMPKDRFSAEMPDATLATLKIQPSEPRDSAVYFCASGLVDGSQQGASNTEAFFGQGTRLTVV.

This sequence joins TRBV5-4 and TRBJ1-1, with a tentative D call TRBD1 (5 bases). Looked up from germline, CDR1 is SGHNT and CDR2 is YYREEE (reference sequence). There are 14 residues in the CDR3. Deletions cut 2 bases from V and 2 bases from J, with 10 bases between. DNA for the CDR3: TGTGCCAGCAGCTTCGGCAGGGCCAACACTGAAGCTTTCTTT. It is translated as CASSFGRANTEAFF.

This clone was picked up one time. V usage is TRBV10-3 and J usage is TRBJ1-5; no firm D call. The germline V gene encodes CDR1 ENHRY and CDR2 SYGVKD. The V and J ends lost 0 bases and 1 base respectively, with 10 bases between them. The CDR3 contains 16 residues. CDR3 nucleotide sequence: TGTGCCATCAGTGAGTCTCCCCGGGGAAGCAATCAGCCCCAGCATTTT. It codes for CAISESPRGSNQPQHF.

The chain employs TRBV15 and TRBJ2-3; D is unclear. CDR3 length: 17 residues. V dropped 5 bases and J dropped 4 bases, with 22 bases sitting between them. CDR1 and CDR2 from the germline V gene are LNHNV and YYDKDF (reference sequence). This CDR3 reads CATSSPRHTSSPDTQYF. The DNA for the CDR3 is TGTGCCACCAGCTCCCCCCGACACACTTCAAGTCCAGATACGCAGTATTTT.

This clone occurred a few times. The chain recombines TRBV2 with TRBJ2-6, with 9 bases aligning to TRBD1. The CDR3 is 16 residues long. Germline lookup yields CDR1 SNHLY and CDR2 FYNNEI. The J segment lost 0 bases and the V segment lost 8 bases, leaving 5 bases of the junction unmatched. The CDR3 loop reads CASGDRARSGANVLTF. For the CDR3, the DNA is TGTGCCAGCGGGGACAGGGCTCGCTCTGGGGCCAACGTCCTGACTTTC.